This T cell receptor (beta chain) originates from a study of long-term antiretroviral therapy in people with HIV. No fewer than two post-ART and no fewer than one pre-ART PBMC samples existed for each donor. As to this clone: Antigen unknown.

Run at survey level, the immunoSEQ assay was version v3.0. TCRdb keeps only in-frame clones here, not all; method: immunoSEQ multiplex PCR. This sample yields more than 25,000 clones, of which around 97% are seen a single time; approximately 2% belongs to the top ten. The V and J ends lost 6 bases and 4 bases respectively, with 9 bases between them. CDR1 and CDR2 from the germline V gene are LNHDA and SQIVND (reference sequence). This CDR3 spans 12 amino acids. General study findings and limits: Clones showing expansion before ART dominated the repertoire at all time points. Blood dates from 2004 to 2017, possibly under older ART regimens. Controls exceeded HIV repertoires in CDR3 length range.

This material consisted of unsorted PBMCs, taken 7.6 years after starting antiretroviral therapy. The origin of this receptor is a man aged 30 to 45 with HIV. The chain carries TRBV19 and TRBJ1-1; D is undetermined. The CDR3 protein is CASRPWGTEAFF. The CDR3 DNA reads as TGTGCCAGTAGGCCCTGGGGCACTGAAGCTTTCTTT.